Listed below are T cell receptor beta chains from one sample, sequenced in a study of Ad26.COV2.S vaccination and SARS-CoV-2 variants. Using immunoSEQ multiplex PCR, the repertoire was profiled, and TCRdb retains in-frame clones only, with some absent. The sample shows a few hundred thousand clones, more than 75% of them seen only once. Specimen: peripheral blood, collected in a trial of Ad26.COV2.S vaccine versus placebo. These receptors were collected from a person aged 18-60 years who received the Ad26.COV2.S COVID-19 vaccine or a placebo. Each CDR3 is given with its conserved first and last residue. A D gene is named only where the DNA matches it firmly. A clone size is listed for some rows: how often the clone was seen (once, few, many), or a class if it is expanded.

abundance	v_gene	j_gene	d_gene	CDR3nt	CDR3aa
-	TRBV27	TRBJ2-7	TRBD1	TGTGCCACCACCGGGACAGGGACCTACGAGCAGTACTTC	CATTGTGTYEQYF
-	TRBV4-1	TRBJ1-6	-	TGCGCCAGCAGCCAACCCTTAACAGAGACGAGCTCCTATAATTCACCCCTCCACTTT	CASSQPLTETSSYNSPLHF
-	TRBV7-9	TRBJ1-4	-	TGTGCCAGCAGCCCAAGGGACGGTCGAGATAATGAAAAACTGTTTTTT	CASSPRDGRDNEKLFF
-	TRBV7-3	TRBJ1-1	-	TGTGCCAGCAGCCCAACAGGTCCGGGCAGTGGTGAAGCTTTCTTT	CASSPTGPGSGEAFF
-	TRBV7-2	TRBJ1-2	TRBD1	TGTGCCAGCAGCTTAGCCTCCCGGGACAGGGTAGGGTATGGCTACACCTTC	CASSLASRDRVGYGYTF
-	TRBV5-5	TRBJ2-2	TRBD2	TGTGCCAGCAGCTTGGGAGCGGGAACCGGGGAGCTGTTTTTT	CASSLGAGTGELFF
-	TRBV4-1	TRBJ2-7	-	TGCGCCAGCAGCCAAGGCTGGGGGGGCCAGTCCTACGAGCAGTACTTC	CASSQGWGGQSYEQYF
-	TRBV5-4	TRBJ1-6	TRBD1	TGTGCCAGCAGCTTGGTACAGGGGGCGAGAAATTCACCCCTCCACTTT	CASSLVQGARNSPLHF
-	TRBV16	TRBJ1-6	-	TGTGCCAGCTCCCCCCAAGCCGGTTTACGGGGTTCACCCCTCCACTTT	CASSPQAGLRGSPLHF
-	TRBV11-2	TRBJ2-7	TRBD1	TGTGCCAGCAGCGTAGGCAGGGGGCCATACGAGCAGTACTTC	CASSVGRGPYEQYF
-	TRBV23-1	TRBJ1-4	-	TGCGCCAGCAGGGGTCCGAGAAAGGGAATAGGAAAACTGTTTTTT	CASRGPRKGIGKLFF
few	TRBV24-1	TRBJ2-1	TRBD1	TGTGCCACCAGTGATCTGGGACAGGGCTACAATGAGCAGTTCTTC	CATSDLGQGYNEQFF
-	TRBV5-6	TRBJ1-1	-	TGTGCCAGCAGCCTGGAAGTGGGGTGGACTGAAGCTTTCTTT	CASSLEVGWTEAFF
-	TRBV9	TRBJ2-7	-	TGTGCCAGCAGCGGAGAGACTTCTAGCTCCTACGAGCAGTACTTC	CASSGETSSSYEQYF
-	TRBV12-3/TRBV12-4	TRBJ2-1	-	TGTGCCAGCAGTCTCGACAACTACGGTGAGCAGTTCTTC	CASSLDNYGEQFF
once	TRBV4-1	TRBJ1-3	-	TGCGCCAGCAGCCAAGATCCTACAGTTGTTGGAAACACCATATATTTT	CASSQDPTVVGNTIYF
-	TRBV7-2	TRBJ2-3	-	TGTGCCAGCAGCTTAGGGGTTGCGAGCACAGATACGCAGTATTTT	CASSLGVASTDTQYF
once	TRBV19	TRBJ2-2	TRBD2	TGTGCCAGTAGTTTTACTAGCGGGGCGAACACCGGGGAGCTGTTTTTT	CASSFTSGANTGELFF
-	TRBV3-1/TRBV3-2	TRBJ2-2	-	TGTGCCAGCAGCCAAGGGGGGACCGGGGAGCTGTTTTTT	CASSQGGTGELFF
-	TRBV18	TRBJ2-7	-	TGTGCCAGCTCAGACGGGTCCTACGAGCAGTACTTC	CASSDGSYEQYF
-	TRBV10-3	TRBJ1-6	TRBD1	TGTGCCATCAGACCGGGACAGGGGATTTCACCCCTCCACTTT	CAIRPGQGISPLHF
-	TRBV19	TRBJ2-1	-	TGTGCCAGTAGTATGGAACGGGGGCAATACAATGAGCAGTTCTTC	CASSMERGQYNEQFF
-	TRBV5-1	TRBJ2-7	TRBD2	TGCGCCAGCAGCGGGGACTATGATTACGAGCAGTACTTC	CASSGDYDYEQYF
-	TRBV12-3/TRBV12-4	TRBJ1-1	-	TGTGCCAGCAGTTTTTTCGGGAACACTGAAGCTTTCTTT	CASSFFGNTEAFF
few	TRBV6-6	TRBJ1-6	-	TGTGCCAGCAGTTACGAAGGCGCGTATTCACCCCTCCACTTT	CASSYEGAYSPLHF
-	TRBV6-6	TRBJ1-5	-	TGTGCCAGCAGTTACTCAGGGACTCAGCCCCAGCATTTT	CASSYSGTQPQHF
once	TRBV7-8	TRBJ1-5	TRBD1	TGTGCCAGCAGCTTAGCGACAGGGGTTCGGCCCCAGCATTTT	CASSLATGVRPQHF
-	TRBV28	TRBJ2-1	TRBD2	TGTGCCAGCAGCCCGACTAGCGGGGGGGCCTACAATGAGCAGTTCTTC	CASSPTSGGAYNEQFF
-	TRBV4-3	TRBJ1-4	-	TGCGCCAGCAGCCAAGATATAGGAGAACAGGAAAAACTGTTTTTT	CASSQDIGEQEKLFF
once	TRBV4-3	TRBJ1-2	-	TGCGCCAGCAGCCAAGGGACAAGACTTGGCTATGGCTACACCTTC	CASSQGTRLGYGYTF
-	TRBV19	TRBJ1-5	-	TGTGCCAGTAGCTTTGGGACGGCCGGGAATCAGCCCCAGCATTTT	CASSFGTAGNQPQHF
-	TRBV6-5	TRBJ1-1	-	TGTGCCAGCACCTCCGTGGGGATGAACACTGAAGCTTTCTTT	CASTSVGMNTEAFF
-	TRBV6-2/TRBV6-3	TRBJ1-5	-	TGTGCCAGCAGTTACTCAGCGGCAGATTATAGCAATCAGCCCCAGCATTTT	CASSYSAADYSNQPQHF
-	TRBV5-4	TRBJ2-2	TRBD2	TGTGCCTCCGAAGACGGGGGGAGGGCCGGGGAGCTGTTTTTT	CASEDGGRAGELFF
once	TRBV12-5	TRBJ2-1	TRBD2	TGTGCTAGTGGAACCGTAGCGGGGCTTCCGTACAATGAGCAGTTCTTC	CASGTVAGLPYNEQFF
-	TRBV7-2	TRBJ2-3	-	TGTGCCAGCAGCTTAGATCCAGGGGGGGCAGATACGCAGTATTTT	CASSLDPGGADTQYF
-	TRBV6-2/TRBV6-3	TRBJ2-6	-	TGTGCCAGCAGTTACTCCGGCCCCCCTGGGGCCAACGTCCTGACTTTC	CASSYSGPPGANVLTF
-	TRBV27	TRBJ1-5	-	TGTGCCAGCAGTTTAAGGGGTTACAATCAGCCCCAGCATTTT	CASSLRGYNQPQHF
-	TRBV11-1	TRBJ1-4	-	TGTGCCAGCAGCTCGGGGGCGGCTAATGAAAAACTGTTTTTT	CASSSGAANEKLFF
-	TRBV2	TRBJ2-1	-	TGTGCCAGTAACCGGGACTCGTCCTACAATGAGCAGTTCTTC	CASNRDSSYNEQFF
-	TRBV7-2	TRBJ2-3	TRBD2	TGTGCCAGCAGCTTTAAGGCTAGCGGGGGGGCAAGCACAGATACGCAGTATTTT	CASSFKASGGASTDTQYF
once	TRBV7-2	TRBJ1-1	-	TGTGCCAGCAGCTTAGACAGGAACACTGAAGCTTTCTTT	CASSLDRNTEAFF
-	TRBV14	TRBJ1-2	-	TGTGCCAGCAGCCGAGACAGAGAGTACGGCGGCTACACCTTC	CASSRDREYGGYTF
-	TRBV19	TRBJ2-5	TRBD2	TGTGCCAGTAGTGAGAGCGGGGGGCACCGGGCACAAGAGACCCAGTACTTC	CASSESGGHRAQETQYF
-	TRBV4-3	TRBJ1-3	-	TGCGCCAGCAGCCAAGATCGGTGGGGCTCTGGAAACACCATATATTTT	CASSQDRWGSGNTIYF
once	TRBV3-1/TRBV3-2	TRBJ2-5	-	TGTGCCAGCAGCCAAGACCTTCCGGCAACCCAAGAGACCCAGTACTTC	CASSQDLPATQETQYF
-	TRBV24-1	TRBJ2-1	TRBD2	TGTGCCACCAGTGATGGCGGGGGGATTTACAATGAGCAGTTCTTC	CATSDGGGIYNEQFF
-	TRBV11-1	TRBJ2-5	TRBD1	TGTGCCAGCAGCCTTGACAGGGACGAGACCCAGTACTTC	CASSLDRDETQYF
-	TRBV7-2	TRBJ1-4	-	TGTGCCAGCAGCTCTCATGGGGGTGCAACTAATGAAAAACTGTTTTTT	CASSSHGGATNEKLFF
-	TRBV5-1	TRBJ2-2	-	TGCGCCAGCGGCCTGCGGGGAATGGACACCGGGGAGCTGTTTTTT	CASGLRGMDTGELFF
-	TRBV6-2/TRBV6-3	TRBJ2-7	-	TGTGCCAGCAGTTCAGGGCAGGTCGGCTCCTACGAGCAGTACTTC	CASSSGQVGSYEQYF
-	TRBV5-1	TRBJ1-4	-	TGCGCCAGCAGCTTGGATGCAACTAATGAAAAACTGTTTTTT	CASSLDATNEKLFF
-	TRBV7-2	TRBJ1-6	-	TGTGCCAGCAGCTTAGGATTTTCGGCACCCCTCCACTTT	CASSLGFSAPLHF
-	TRBV7-2	TRBJ1-4	TRBD1	TGTGCCAGCAGCCGCCTGGACAGGGGAAGAGAAAAACTGTTTTTT	CASSRLDRGREKLFF
-	TRBV6-5	TRBJ1-6	-	TGTGCCAGCAGCCTGACAGACTATAATTCACCCCTCCACTTT	CASSLTDYNSPLHF
once	TRBV9	TRBJ1-6	-	TGTGCCAGCAGAAGAGAGACAGAGGGCTCACCCCTCCACTTT	CASRRETEGSPLHF
-	TRBV5-1	TRBJ2-7	-	TGCGCCAGCAGCTTGGTAGGCGGTGGGCTGTACGAGCAGTACTTC	CASSLVGGGLYEQYF
-	TRBV10-1	TRBJ2-1	-	TGCGCCAGCAGTACCGGGACAAATTATCGGGATGAGCAGTTCTTC	CASSTGTNYRDEQFF
-	TRBV7-3	TRBJ2-2	TRBD1	TGTGCCAGCAGCTTAGTTCCCACAGGGGTAGGGAACACCGGGGAGCTGTTTTTT	CASSLVPTGVGNTGELFF
-	TRBV19	TRBJ2-3	-	TGTGCCACCGCCGGGGCCTCTGACACAGATACGCAGTATTTT	CATAGASDTDTQYF